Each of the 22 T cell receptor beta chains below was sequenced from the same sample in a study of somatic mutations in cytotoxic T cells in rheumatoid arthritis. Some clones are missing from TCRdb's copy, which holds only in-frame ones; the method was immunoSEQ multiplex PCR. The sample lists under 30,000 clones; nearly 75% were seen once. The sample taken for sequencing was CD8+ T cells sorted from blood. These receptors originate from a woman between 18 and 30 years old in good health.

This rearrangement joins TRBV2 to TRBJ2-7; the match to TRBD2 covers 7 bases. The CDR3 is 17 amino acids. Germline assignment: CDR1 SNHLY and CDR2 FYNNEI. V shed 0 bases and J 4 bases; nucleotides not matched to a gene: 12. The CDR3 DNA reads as TGTGCCAGCAGTGAAGCGCTGGCGGGAGCTCGTAATTACGAGCAGTACTTC. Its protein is CASSEALAGARNYEQYF.

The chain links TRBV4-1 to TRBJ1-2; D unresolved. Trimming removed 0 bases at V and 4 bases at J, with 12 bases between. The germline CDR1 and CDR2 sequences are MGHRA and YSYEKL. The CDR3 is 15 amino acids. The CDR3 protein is CASSQDAGLAYGYTF. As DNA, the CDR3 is TGCGCCAGCAGCCAAGACGCCGGGCTGGCCTATGGCTACACCTTC.

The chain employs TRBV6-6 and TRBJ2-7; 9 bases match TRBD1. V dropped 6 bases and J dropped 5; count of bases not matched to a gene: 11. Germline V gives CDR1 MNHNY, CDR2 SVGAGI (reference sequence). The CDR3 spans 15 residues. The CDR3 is CASSDRGQGIHEQYV. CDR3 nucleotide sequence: TGTGCCAGCAGCGACCGGGGACAGGGTATCCACGAGCAGTACGTC.

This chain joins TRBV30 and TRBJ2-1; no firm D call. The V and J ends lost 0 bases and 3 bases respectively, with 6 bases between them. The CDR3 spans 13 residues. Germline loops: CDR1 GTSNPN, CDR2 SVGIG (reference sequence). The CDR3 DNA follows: TGTGCCTGGAGTGTAGACCGCTACAATGAGCAGTTCTTC. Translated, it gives CAWSVDRYNEQFF.

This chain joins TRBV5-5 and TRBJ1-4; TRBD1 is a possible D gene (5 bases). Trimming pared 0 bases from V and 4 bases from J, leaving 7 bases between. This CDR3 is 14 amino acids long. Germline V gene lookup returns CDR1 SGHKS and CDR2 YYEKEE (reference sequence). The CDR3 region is CASSLGQLNEKLFF. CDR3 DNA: TGTGCCAGCAGCTTGGGACAGCTTAATGAAAAACTGTTTTTT.

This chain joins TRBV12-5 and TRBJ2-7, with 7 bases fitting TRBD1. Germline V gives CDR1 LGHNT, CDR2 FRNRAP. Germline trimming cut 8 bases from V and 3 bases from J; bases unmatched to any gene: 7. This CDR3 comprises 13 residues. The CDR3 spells CASSEGAYYEQYF. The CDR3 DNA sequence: TGTGCTAGTAGTGAGGGGGCTTACTACGAGCAGTACTTC.

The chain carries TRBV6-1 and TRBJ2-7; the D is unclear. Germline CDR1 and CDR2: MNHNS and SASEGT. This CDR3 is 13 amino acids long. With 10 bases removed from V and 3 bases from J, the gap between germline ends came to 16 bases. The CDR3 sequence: CATLGPADYEQYV. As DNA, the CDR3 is TGTGCCACCCTCGGACCGGCGGACTACGAGCAGTACGTC.

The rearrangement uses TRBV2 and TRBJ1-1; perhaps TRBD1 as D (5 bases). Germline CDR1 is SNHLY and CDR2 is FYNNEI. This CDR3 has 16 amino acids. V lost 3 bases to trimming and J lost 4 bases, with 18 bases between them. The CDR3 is CASSDPGRTGGTEAFF. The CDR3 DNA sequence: TGTGCCAGCAGTGACCCAGGGAGAACGGGGGGCACTGAAGCTTTCTTT.

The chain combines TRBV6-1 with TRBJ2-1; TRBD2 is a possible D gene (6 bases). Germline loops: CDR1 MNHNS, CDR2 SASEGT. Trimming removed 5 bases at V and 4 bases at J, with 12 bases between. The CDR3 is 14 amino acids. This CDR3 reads CASSPPSEYNEQFF. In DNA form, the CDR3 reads TGTGCCAGCAGTCCTCCTAGCGAGTACAATGAGCAGTTCTTC.

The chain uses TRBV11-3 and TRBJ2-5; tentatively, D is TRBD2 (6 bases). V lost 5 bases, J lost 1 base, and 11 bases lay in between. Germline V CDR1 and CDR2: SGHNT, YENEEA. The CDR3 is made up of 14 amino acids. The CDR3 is CASSNRGTQETQYF. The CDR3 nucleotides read TGTGCCAGCAGCAACCGGGGGACCCAAGAGACCCAGTACTTC.

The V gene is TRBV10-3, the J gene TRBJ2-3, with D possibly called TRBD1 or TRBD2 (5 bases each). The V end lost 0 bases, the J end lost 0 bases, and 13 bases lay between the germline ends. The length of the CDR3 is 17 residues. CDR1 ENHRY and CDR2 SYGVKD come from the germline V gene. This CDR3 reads CAISESKRGPSTDTQYF. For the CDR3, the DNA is TGTGCCATCAGTGAGTCGAAGAGGGGACCTAGCACAGATACGCAGTATTTT.

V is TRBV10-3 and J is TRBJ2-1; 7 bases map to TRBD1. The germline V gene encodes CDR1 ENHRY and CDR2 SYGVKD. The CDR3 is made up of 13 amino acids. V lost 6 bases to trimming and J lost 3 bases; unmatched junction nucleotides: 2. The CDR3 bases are TGTGCCATCAGCCGGGACAGCTACAATGAGCAGTTCTTC. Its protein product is CAISRDSYNEQFF.

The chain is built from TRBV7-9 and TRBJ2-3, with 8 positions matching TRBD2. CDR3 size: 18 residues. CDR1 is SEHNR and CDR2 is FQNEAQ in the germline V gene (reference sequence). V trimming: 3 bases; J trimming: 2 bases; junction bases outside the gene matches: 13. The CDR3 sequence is CASSFPSGPSTITDTQYF. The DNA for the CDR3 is TGTGCCAGCAGCTTTCCTAGCGGGCCCTCGACTATCACAGATACGCAGTATTTT.

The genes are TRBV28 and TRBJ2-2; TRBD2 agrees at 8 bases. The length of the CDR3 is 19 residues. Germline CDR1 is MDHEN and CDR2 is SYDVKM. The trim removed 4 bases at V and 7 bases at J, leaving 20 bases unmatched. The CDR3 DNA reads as TGTGCCAGCAGTTCCAGACGGACGGGACTAGGACTAGCTATCGGGGAGCTGTTTTTT. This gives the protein CASSSRRTGLGLAIGELFF.

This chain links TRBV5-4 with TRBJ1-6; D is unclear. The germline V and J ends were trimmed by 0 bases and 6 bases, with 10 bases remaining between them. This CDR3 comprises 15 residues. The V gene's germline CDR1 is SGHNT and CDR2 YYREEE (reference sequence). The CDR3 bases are TGTGCCAGCAGCTTGGGCAGCGCTCCTAATTCACCCCTCCACTTT. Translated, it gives CASSLGSAPNSPLHF.

CDR3 nucleotide sequence: TGTGCCAGTAGTACAGGGACAGATACGCAGTATTTT. It is translated as CASSTGTDTQYF. The chain recombines TRBV19 with TRBJ2-3; TRBD1 might be the D (5 bases). V gave up 4 bases and J gave up 3 bases, with 5 bases separating them. This CDR3 has 12 amino acids. Germline CDR1 LNHDA, CDR2 SQIVND (reference sequence). Drawing the rest from reference TRBV19 and TRBJ2-3, the complete variable domain is DGGITQSPKYLFRKEGQNVTLSCEQNLNHDAMYWYRQDPGQGLRLIYYSQIVNDFQKGDIAEGYSVSREKKESFPLTVTSAQKNPTAFYLCASSTGTDTQYFGPGTRLTVL.

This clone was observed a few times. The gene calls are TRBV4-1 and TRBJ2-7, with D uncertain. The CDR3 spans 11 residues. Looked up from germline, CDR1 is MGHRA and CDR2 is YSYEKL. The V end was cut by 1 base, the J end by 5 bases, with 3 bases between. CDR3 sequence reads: CASSQGNEQYF. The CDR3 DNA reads TGCGCCAGCAGCCAAGGTAACGAGCAGTACTTC.

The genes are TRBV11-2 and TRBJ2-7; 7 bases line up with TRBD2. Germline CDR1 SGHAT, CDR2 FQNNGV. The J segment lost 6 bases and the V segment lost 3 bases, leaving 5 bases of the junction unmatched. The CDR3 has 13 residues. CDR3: CASSFPGRGEQYF. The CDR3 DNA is TGTGCCAGCAGCTTCCCTGGGAGGGGCGAGCAGTACTTC.

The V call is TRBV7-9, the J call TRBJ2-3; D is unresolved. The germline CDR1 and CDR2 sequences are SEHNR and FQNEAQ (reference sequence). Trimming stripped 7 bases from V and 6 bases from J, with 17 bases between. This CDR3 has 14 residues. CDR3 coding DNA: TGTGCCAGCACCCAATCCTTAAGTCCGGATACGCAGTATTTT. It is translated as CASTQSLSPDTQYF.

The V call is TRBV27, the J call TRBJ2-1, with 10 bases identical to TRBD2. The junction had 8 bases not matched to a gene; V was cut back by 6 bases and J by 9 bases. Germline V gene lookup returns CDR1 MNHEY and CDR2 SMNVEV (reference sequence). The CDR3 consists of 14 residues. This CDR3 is CASSSSGSGSEQFF. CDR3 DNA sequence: TGTGCCAGCAGCTCTAGCGGGAGTGGTAGTGAGCAGTTCTTC.

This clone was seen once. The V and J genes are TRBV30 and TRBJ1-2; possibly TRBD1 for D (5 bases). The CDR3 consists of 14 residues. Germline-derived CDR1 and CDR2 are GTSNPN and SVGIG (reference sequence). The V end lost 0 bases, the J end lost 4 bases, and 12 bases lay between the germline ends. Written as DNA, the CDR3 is TGTGCCTGGAGTGTGGGGCCGGCGGGCTATGGCTACACCTTC. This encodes CAWSVGPAGYGYTF.

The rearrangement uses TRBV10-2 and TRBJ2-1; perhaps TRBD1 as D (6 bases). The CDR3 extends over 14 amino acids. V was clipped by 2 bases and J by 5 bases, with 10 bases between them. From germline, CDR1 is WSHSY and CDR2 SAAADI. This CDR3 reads CASSEPGTNNEQFF. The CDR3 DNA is TGCGCCAGCAGTGAGCCGGGGACAAACAATGAGCAGTTCTTC.